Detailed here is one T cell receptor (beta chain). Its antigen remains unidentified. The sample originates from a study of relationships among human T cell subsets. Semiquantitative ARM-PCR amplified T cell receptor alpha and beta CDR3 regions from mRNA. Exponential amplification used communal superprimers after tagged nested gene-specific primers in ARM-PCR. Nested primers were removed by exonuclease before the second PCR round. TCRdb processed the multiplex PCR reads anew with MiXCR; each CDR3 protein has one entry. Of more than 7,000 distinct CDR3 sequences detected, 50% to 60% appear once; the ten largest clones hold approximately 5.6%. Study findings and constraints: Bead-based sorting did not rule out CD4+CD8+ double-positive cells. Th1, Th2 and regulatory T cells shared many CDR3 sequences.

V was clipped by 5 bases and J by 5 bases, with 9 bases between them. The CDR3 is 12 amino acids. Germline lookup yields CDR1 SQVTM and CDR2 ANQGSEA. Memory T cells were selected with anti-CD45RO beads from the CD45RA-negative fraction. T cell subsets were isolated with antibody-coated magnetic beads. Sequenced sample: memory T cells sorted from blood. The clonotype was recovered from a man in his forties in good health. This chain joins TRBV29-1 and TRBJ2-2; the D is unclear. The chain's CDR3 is CSVRWATGELFF. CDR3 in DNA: TGCAGCGTTCGATGGGCGACCGGGGAGCTGTTTTTT.